The following is a T cell receptor beta chain sequence with its context. The data stem from a study of blood T cell repertoires in COVID-19. Study-wide background: Samples representing acute and convalescent COVID-19 were sourced from the United States, Italy and Spain.

Original handling: Reference gene primer amplification in the assay estimated nucleated cell counts. The protocol was immunoSEQ multiplex PCR, while the TCRdb copy is restricted to in-frame clones and leaves out a portion. That table is the source of V, J and clone size, and D and trimming were worked out from the DNA. In the table there are fewer than 250,000 clones, approximately 80% of which are singletons. The source of this sequence is an elderly woman with acute or convalescent COVID-19. Sequenced: peripheral blood.

The CDR3 DNA follows: TGTGCCAGTAGTATCGAGGGAGTGACTAGCAGCCCTTACGAGCAGTACTTC. This gives the protein CASSIEGVTSSPYEQYF. V is TRBV19 and J is TRBJ2-7, with TRBD2 matching 7 bases. Looked up from germline, CDR1 is LNHDA and CDR2 is SQIVND (reference sequence). The CDR3 is 17 residues long. Unmatched junction bases numbered 15, after V lost 3 bases and J lost 4 bases.